This T cell receptor (beta chain) emerged from a study of CD8 T cells in Susac syndrome (dated by TCRdb to between 2018 and 2020). The study in broad terms: Repertoire sequencing was used to test whether CD8+ T cell activation and differentiation in Susac syndrome was antigen driven. The clonality of the CD8+ T cell repertoire was compared across approximately twelve healthy donors, some 14 Susac syndrome patients and about 16 multiple sclerosis patients.

RNA was extracted with the RNeasy kit and about 0.5 to 1 ug was reverse transcribed using random hexamers. The immunoSEQ multiplex PCR assay, which covers 54 Vbeta and 13 Jbeta segments, was used to amplify TCR beta CDR3 regions. To correct PCR amplification bias, a synthetic template baseline was used for both primer optimization and computational correction. In the authors' own workflow: Reads were assigned to V, D and J genes according to IMGT and analyzed in immunoSEQ Analyzer, with only productive sequences retained. Clonality was calculated as one minus the Shannon entropy normalized by log2 of the number of productive unique sequences. Public and private clones were assessed among the 100 most prevalent clones of each patient and control. Clones were defined as Susac-specific when absent from the healthy and MS cohorts, from approximately 1,100 published viral clones and from other ImmuneACCESS disease sequences. TCRdb handled the public reads itself, with Q25 trimming in fastp and clone calling in MiXCR, and kept productive beta chains. All rows with the same CDR3 protein become a single entry with the most common DNA and genes. TCRdb, not the authors, supplied the V and J calls. In all, the sample holds approximately 76,000 distinct CDR3 sequences, and just under 95% of those were seen once. The ten largest make up about 0.38% of the sample.

The research as a whole found: The TCR sequencing and HLA analysis was acknowledged to have included a relatively small number of individuals.

From cysteine to phenylalanine, the CDR3 is 14 amino acids long. CDR3 DNA only is kept here, 42 bases in frame from base 1. Sequences MNHEY (CDR1) and SVGEGT (CDR2) are obtained from the germline V gene. The junction shows trimming of 0 bases on V and 1 base on J, plus 6 bases between the germline ends. A remark on this clonotype: The antigen it binds to is not known. Base-call qualities are not available, and no considerably larger clone is one nucleotide away.

High-throughput TCR beta sequencing profiled peripheral blood CD8+ and CD4+ T cells from healthy donors, Susac syndrome patients and multiple sclerosis patients. Multiple sclerosis controls were treatment-naive patients with stable or active relapsing-remitting disease fulfilling revised McDonald criteria. Bulk CD8+ and CD4+ T cells were purified by magnetic negative isolation, while CD8+ TEMRA cells were enriched using FACS. Blood was collected in EDTA tubes and processed within 24 hours, with PBMCs isolated through density gradient centrifugation. PBMCs intended for TCR sequencing were cryopreserved in liquid nitrogen and were subsequently thawed in a 37 degrees C water bath. The sorted or isolated CD4+, CD8+ and CD8+ TEMRA cells had a purity of 90% or higher.

The rearranged segments are TRBV6-2 or TRBV6-3 and TRBJ2-5; the D gene lacks a confident call. This clonotype was obtained from a human donor with multiple sclerosis. The sample comprised CD8+ T cells from PBMCs. CDR3 protein: CASSYSNSQETQYF. The DNA sequence follows: TGTGCCAGCAGTTACTCGAATAGCCAAGAGACCCAGTACTTC.